What follows describes a single T cell receptor (beta chain). This sample is drawn from a study of CD8+ T cells in alopecia areata. V was trimmed by 4 bases and J by 5 bases, leaving 6 bases between them. CDR1 SQVTM and CDR2 ANQGSEA come from the germline V gene. The CDR3 spans 11 residues. Sequencing used cDNA as its template, made by extracting RNA and reverse transcribing it. The data were produced by immunoSEQ multiplex PCR, yet TCRdb's version contains in-frame clones alone and is incomplete. The table includes more than 95,000 clones, 35% to 45% detected once. As part of sample collection, lesional scalp punch biopsies and peripheral blood were taken from alopecia areata patients. PBMCs served as the source from which CD4+ and CD8+ T cells were sorted.

Sequencing was carried out using CD4+ T cells sorted from blood. The genes are TRBV29-1 and TRBJ2-1; D not certain. The sequence was collected from a human donor with alopecia areata. The CDR3 loop is CSVAVHNEQFF. The CDR3 DNA is TGCAGCGTTGCGGTTCACAATGAGCAGTTCTTC.